The 18 T cell receptor beta chains reported below all come from one sample, sequenced in a study of beta chain features in type 1 diabetes. Expressed TCRB transcripts were sequenced because the entire RNA isolate underwent reverse transcription. Only in-frame clones appear in the TCRdb table, and some are missing; sequencing was by immunoSEQ multiplex PCR. This sample has around 200,000 clones; less than 15% occur once, and the top ten carry around 0.63%. Sequencing was done on a sample of central memory CD4+ T cells from blood. The receptors derive from a woman aged 18 to 35 in good health.

The chain is built from TRBV6-5 and TRBJ2-2; perhaps TRBD1 as D (6 bases). The germline V and J ends were trimmed by 0 bases and 7 bases, with 15 bases remaining between them. The CDR3 extends over 16 amino acids. Germline assignment: CDR1 MNHEY and CDR2 SVGAGI. The chain's CDR3 is CASSYSNRVSGGELFF. The CDR3 region has the DNA TGTGCCAGCAGTTACTCGAACAGGGTTTCGGGCGGGGAGCTGTTTTTT.

This clone was seen a single time. The junction differs from germline at one of its ends, possibly a read error. The chain links TRBV2 to TRBJ1-2; D might be TRBD1 (5 bases). Germline lookup yields CDR1 SNHLY and CDR2 FYNNEI. The CDR3 is made up of 12 amino acids. The CDR3 loop is CASSPERGGGPF. CDR3 nucleotides: TGTGCCAGCAGTCCCGAACGTGGGGGAGGTCCCTTC.

The chain combines TRBV7-9 with TRBJ2-4; 8 bases map to TRBD1. This CDR3 spans 14 amino acids. The V segment lost 5 bases and the J segment 5 bases; nucleotides outside the gene matches: 5. CDR1 and CDR2 from the germline V gene are SEHNR and FQNEAQ (reference sequence). In nucleotides, the CDR3 is TGTGCCAGCAGCCGACAGGGGCAGGAAAACATTCAGTACTTC. This codes for CASSRQGQENIQYF.

CDR3 coding DNA: TGTGCCTGGAGTGTAGGGGGAACTAACACTGAAGCTTTCTTT. Its protein is CAWSVGGTNTEAFF. The chain has TRBV30 and TRBJ1-1, with D perhaps TRBD1 (6 bases). Germline CDR1 GTSNPN, CDR2 SVGIG (reference sequence). V was cut by 0 bases and J by 2 bases, with 10 bases left in between. The CDR3 sequence is 14 residues long.

The V gene is TRBV5-4, the J gene TRBJ2-2, with unresolved D. Germline V CDR1 and CDR2: SGHNT, YYREEE (reference sequence). The CDR3 contains 15 residues. Trimming left V 0 bases short and J 0 bases short, with 6 bases between. CDR3 coding DNA: TGTGCCAGCAGCTTGGGCCTATCGAACACCGGGGAGCTGTTTTTT. As protein: CASSLGLSNTGELFF. The variable domain in full, completed from reference TRBV5-4 and TRBJ2-2, reads ETGVTQSPTHLIKTRGQQVTLRCSSQSGHNTVSWYQQALGQGPQFIFQYYREEENGRGNFPPRFSGLQFPNYSSELNVNALELDDSALYLCASSLGLSNTGELFFGEGSRLTVL.

The chain couples TRBV10-3 to TRBJ2-7; 10 bases align to TRBD1. The CDR3 loop spans 15 amino acids. Losses at the gene ends were 5 bases for V and 1 base for J; bases not matched to a gene: 5. Germline V lookup: CDR1 ENHRY, CDR2 SYGVKD. The CDR3: CAISWGQGMSYEQYF. In DNA form, the CDR3 reads TGTGCCATCAGTTGGGGACAGGGGATGTCCTACGAGCAGTACTTC.

This clone occurred a few times. The chain recombines TRBV19 with TRBJ2-1; 12 positions match TRBD2. The junction had 3 bases not matched to a gene; V was cut back by 0 bases and J by 6 bases. CDR1 is LNHDA, CDR2 SQIVND, per germline (reference sequence). CDR3 length: 16 amino acids. The CDR3 reads CASSIDSSGRANEQFF. CDR3 DNA: TGTGCCAGTAGTATAGATTCTAGCGGGAGGGCCAATGAGCAGTTCTTC.

This clone was counted a few times. The rearrangement uses TRBV28 and TRBJ1-4, with 8 bases that match TRBD1. V shed 5 bases and J 7 bases; nucleotides not matched to a gene: 3. The CDR3 runs to 13 residues. Germline V gene lookup returns CDR1 MDHEN and CDR2 SYDVKM. This CDR3 is CASSRQGTEKLFF. The CDR3 DNA reads TGTGCCAGCAGTCGACAGGGGACTGAAAAACTGTTTTTT.

In its sample, this clone was seen a few times. The V gene is TRBV28, the J gene TRBJ2-3, with D maybe TRBD2 (6 bases). This CDR3 spans 15 amino acids. Trimming removed 4 bases from V and 1 base from J, with 12 bases in between. CDR1 MDHEN and CDR2 SYDVKM come from the germline V gene. The CDR3 protein is CASSSGASGTDTQYF. In DNA, the CDR3 is TGTGCCAGCAGTTCCGGGGCTAGCGGCACAGATACGCAGTATTTT.

The chain links TRBV5-1 to TRBJ2-7, with TRBD1 matching 9 bases. Germline assignment: CDR1 SGHRS and CDR2 YFSETQ. The CDR3 sequence is 13 residues long. J gave up 3 bases and V 5 bases, and 3 bases lay outside the gene matches. The CDR3 spells CASRRDRDYEQYF. As DNA, the CDR3 is TGCGCCAGCAGACGGGACAGGGACTACGAGCAGTACTTC.

This clone has more than one count but fewer than ten. The chain combines TRBV21-1 with TRBJ2-7; the table gives TRBD2 as D, unverified against the DNA. TRBV21-1 is a documented pseudogene. The CDR3 is 22 residues long. The CDR3 bases are TGTGCCAGCAGCGTCCGGACTAGCGCCTCGATGCTTGAGACTCGAAACTCCTACGAGCAGTACTTC. It codes for CASSVRTSASMLETRNSYEQYF.

V gene TRBV14 combines with J gene TRBJ2-7, with TRBD1 identical over 8 bases. The trim removed 3 bases at V and 5 bases at J, leaving 12 bases unmatched. Per germline, CDR1 SGHDN and CDR2 FVKESK. This CDR3 is 16 amino acids long. The CDR3 DNA follows: TGTGCCAGCAGCCACATAGGACAGGGCGGTCTAAACGAGCAGTACTTC. This sequence encodes CASSHIGQGGLNEQYF.

The chain uses TRBV2 and TRBJ2-2, with 9 bases fitting TRBD1. The CDR3 contains 14 residues. Germline CDR1 is SNHLY and CDR2 is FYNNEI. J gave up 7 bases and V 4 bases, and 4 bases lay outside the gene matches. The CDR3 sequence: CASSGQGVVGELFF. CDR3 DNA sequence: TGTGCCAGCAGTGGACAGGGGGTGGTCGGGGAGCTGTTTTTT.

The chain combines TRBV7-2 with TRBJ2-1, with TRBD1 matching 8 bases. The germline V gene has CDR1 SGHTA and CDR2 FQGNSA. The CDR3 contains 14 residues. The ends lost 2 bases at V and 4 bases at J; junction bases unmatched: 1. The CDR3 protein is CASSLNRGYNEQFF. The CDR3 bases are TGTGCCAGCAGCTTAAACAGGGGGTACAATGAGCAGTTCTTC. The full variable domain, with the rest looked up from reference TRBV7-2 and TRBJ2-1, is GAGVSQSPSNKVTEKGKDVELRCDPISGHTALYWYRQSLGQGLEFLIYFQGNSAPDKSGLPSDRFSAERTGGSVSTLTIQRTQQEDSAVYLCASSLNRGYNEQFFGPGTRLTVL.

The chain is built from TRBV9 and TRBJ1-5, with 10 positions matching TRBD1. Germline V gene sequence: CDR1 SGDLS, CDR2 YYNGEE. The junction had 10 bases not matched to a gene; V was cut back by 4 bases and J by 0 bases. The length of the CDR3 is 18 residues. The DNA for the CDR3 is TGTGCCAGCAGCCAAGAATGGGGGACAGGGGTTAGCAATCAGCCCCAGCATTTT. Protein: CASSQEWGTGVSNQPQHF.

The rearrangement links TRBV5-5 to TRBJ2-3, with 7 bases aligning to TRBD2. The CDR3 is made up of 14 amino acids. Germline CDR1 reads SGHKS; CDR2 reads YYEKEE (reference sequence). J gave up 0 bases and V 4 bases, and 2 bases lay outside the gene matches. The CDR3 region is CASSPSGSTDTQYF. The CDR3, as DNA: TGTGCCAGCAGCCCTAGCGGTAGCACAGATACGCAGTATTTT.

In its sample, this clone was seen a few times. The V and J genes are TRBV30 and TRBJ2-5; TRBD1 agrees at 7 bases. With V trimmed by 0 bases and J by 5 bases, 9 bases remained unmatched. CDR1 GTSNPN and CDR2 SVGIG come from the germline V gene (reference sequence). The CDR3 has 15 residues. CDR3 residues: CAWSVSRGRTETQYF. The DNA of the CDR3 is TGTGCCTGGAGTGTATCGAGGGGGCGAACGGAGACCCAGTACTTC.

This clone has just a few counts. V usage is TRBV5-1 and J usage is TRBJ2-3; 9 positions agree with TRBD1. The V gene end was trimmed by 4 bases and the J gene end by 1 base; junction bases not matched to a gene: 4. This CDR3 contains 15 residues. Germline lookup yields CDR1 SGHRS and CDR2 YFSETQ. CDR3 residues: CASSTRDRGTDTQYF. The CDR3 DNA reads TGCGCCAGCAGCACCCGGGACAGGGGCACAGATACGCAGTATTTT.